This paragraph covers one T cell receptor beta chain sequence. The sample originates from a study of blood T cell repertoires in COVID-19. Only in-frame clones appear in the TCRdb table, and some are missing; sequencing was by immunoSEQ multiplex PCR. The repertoire holds roughly 220,000 clones, with roughly 81% as singletons. Germline values: CDR1 GTSNPN, CDR2 SVGIG (reference sequence). The CDR3 loop spans 14 amino acids. V shed 1 base and J shed 2 bases, with 9 bases lying between them. V is TRBV30 and J is TRBJ1-5, with D uncertain. This TCR came from a woman of 80 years or more with COVID-19, enrolled during active disease. Input material: peripheral blood. The CDR3 here is CAWSAAGRNQPQHF. The CDR3 bases are TGTGCCTGGAGTGCGGCAGGTCGCAATCAGCCCCAGCATTTT.